This T cell receptor (beta chain) was observed in a study of shared T cell receptors in the human thymus. Sequencing was performed with immunoSEQ multiplex PCR; in TCRdb, only in-frame clones are kept and a portion is missing. The table has hundreds of thousands of clones, approximately 89% seen once; the top ten hold roughly 0.0094%. This CDR3 has 20 residues. Germline V gives CDR1 LNHDA, CDR2 SQIVND (reference sequence). J gave up 1 base and V 0 bases, and 16 bases lay outside the gene matches. This sample was shared with a second study, whose subject was human thymus T cells. That work contributes: During corrective heart surgery, resections were taken, and the thymus tissue came from them. Biased V and J segment usage appeared in thymus and peripheral blood. Thymic repertoires overlap heavily among unrelated individuals, related research has reported.

Sample: thymocytes. The chain uses TRBV19 and TRBJ1-1; 8 nucleotides agree with TRBD1. The receptor comes from a boy under two years old with a congenital heart defect. CDR3 nucleotides: TGTGCCAGTAGTATAGAACAGGGGGGGCCCCACAAGGGCCCGAACACTGAAGCTTTCTTT. This codes for CASSIEQGGPHKGPNTEAFF. Variable domain in full (rest from reference TRBV19 and TRBJ1-1): DGGITQSPKYLFRKEGQNVTLSCEQNLNHDAMYWYRQDPGQGLRLIYYSQIVNDFQKGDIAEGYSVSREKKESFPLTVTSAQKNPTAFYLCASSIEQGGPHKGPNTEAFFGQGTRLTVV.